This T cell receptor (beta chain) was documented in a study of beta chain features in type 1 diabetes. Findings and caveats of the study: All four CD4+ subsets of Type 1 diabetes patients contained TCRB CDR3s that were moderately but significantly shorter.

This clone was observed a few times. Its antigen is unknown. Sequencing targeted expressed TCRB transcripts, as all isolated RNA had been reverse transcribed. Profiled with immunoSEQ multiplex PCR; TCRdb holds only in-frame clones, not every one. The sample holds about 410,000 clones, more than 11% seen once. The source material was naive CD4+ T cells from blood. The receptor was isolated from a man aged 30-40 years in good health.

The CDR3 loop reads CASSVTNYGYTF. Here the CDR3 DNA reads TGTGCCAGCAGCGTTACTAACTATGGCTACACCTTC. The chain couples TRBV5-6 to TRBJ1-2, with D uncertain. CDR1 is SGHDT and CDR2 is YYEEEE in the germline V gene. V was shortened by 4 bases and J by 0 bases, with 4 bases between the two germline ends. The CDR3 is 12 amino acids.